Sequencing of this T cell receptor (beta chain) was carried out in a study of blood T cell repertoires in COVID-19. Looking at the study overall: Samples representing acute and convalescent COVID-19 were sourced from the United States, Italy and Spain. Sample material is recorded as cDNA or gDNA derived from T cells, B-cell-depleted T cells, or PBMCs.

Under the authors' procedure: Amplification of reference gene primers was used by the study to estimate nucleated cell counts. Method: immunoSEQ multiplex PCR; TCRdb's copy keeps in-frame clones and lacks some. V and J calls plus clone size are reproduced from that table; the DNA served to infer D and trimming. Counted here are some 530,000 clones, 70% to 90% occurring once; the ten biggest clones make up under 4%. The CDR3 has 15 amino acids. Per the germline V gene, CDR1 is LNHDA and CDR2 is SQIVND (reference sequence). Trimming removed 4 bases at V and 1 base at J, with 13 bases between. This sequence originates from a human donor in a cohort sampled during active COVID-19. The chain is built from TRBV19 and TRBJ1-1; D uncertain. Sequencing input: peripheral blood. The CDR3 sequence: CASSTRNEGNTEAFF. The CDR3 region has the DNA TGTGCCAGTAGTACACGAAATGAGGGGAACACTGAAGCTTTCTTT. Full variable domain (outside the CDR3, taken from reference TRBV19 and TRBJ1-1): DGGITQSPKYLFRKEGQNVTLSCEQNLNHDAMYWYRQDPGQGLRLIYYSQIVNDFQKGDIAEGYSVSREKKESFPLTVTSAQKNPTAFYLCASSTRNEGNTEAFFGQGTRLTVV.